One sample yielded the 7 T cell receptor beta chains listed below, sequenced in a study of a mutant IDH1 vaccine in newly diagnosed glioma. TCRdb keeps only in-frame clones here, not all; method: immunoSEQ multiplex PCR. The table records approximately 37,000 clones, roughly 50% of them present only once. Time point in this sample: week 5, during vaccination. Every single dose of the vaccine, 300 ug of mutant IDH1 20-mer peptide, came with topical imiquimod. No antigen has been identified for these receptors. The material was PBMCs, obtained from a glioma patient whose treatment included an IDH1 peptide vaccine. Receptors were obtained from a woman under 30 with glioma.

This clone turned up a few times. This chain joins TRBV7-9 and TRBJ2-2, with 10 bases aligning to TRBD2. After removal of 3 bases from V and 6 bases from J, the junction contained 4 bases not matched to a gene. Germline CDR1 SEHNR, CDR2 FQNEAQ (reference sequence). The CDR3 is 15 residues long. The CDR3 protein is CASSLGLAGAGELFF. The DNA of the CDR3 is TGTGCCAGCAGCTTGGGGCTAGCGGGAGCCGGGGAGCTGTTTTTT.

V and J are TRBV5-1 and TRBJ2-7; TRBD2 aligns across 9 bases. Germline trimming cut 4 bases from V and 3 bases from J; bases unmatched to any gene: 5. CDR1 is SGHRS, CDR2 YFSETQ, per germline. The CDR3 is 14 amino acids. The CDR3 nucleotides read TGCGCCAGCAGCCCTGGTAGCGGGAGCTACGAGCAGTACTTC. Its translation is CASSPGSGSYEQYF.

The chain combines TRBV5-1 with TRBJ2-1, with 11 bases aligning to TRBD2. CDR3 size: 15 residues. Germline V lookup: CDR1 SGHRS, CDR2 YFSETQ. V shed 0 bases, J shed 6 bases, and the junction held 2 bases outside the gene matches. DNA of the CDR3: TGCGCCAGCAGCTTGGGAACTAGCGGGAGCAATGAGCAGTTCTTC. This encodes CASSLGTSGSNEQFF.

This clone was counted a few times. V is TRBV6-1 and J is TRBJ1-1, with 7 bases lining up with TRBD1. The CDR3 length is 15 residues. CDR1 and CDR2 from the germline V gene are MNHNS and SASEGT. Trimming cost V 2 bases and J 5 bases; bases outside gene matches: 8. The CDR3 DNA reads as TGTGCCAGCAGTGAACCCGGACAGGCCTCTACTGAAGCTTTCTTT. Its protein is CASSEPGQASTEAFF.

The rearrangement joins TRBV6-5 to TRBJ2-7, with a tentative D call TRBD2 (6 bases). The CDR3 loop spans 15 amino acids. Per germline, CDR1 MNHEY and CDR2 SVGAGI. The V end lost 6 bases, the J end lost 6 bases, and 21 bases lay between the germline ends. CDR3 coding DNA: TGTGCCAGCAGGCCTATTAGGGACGGGGACTTCGAGCAGTACTTC. This codes for CASRPIRDGDFEQYF.

This clone has only a few counts. The genes are TRBV5-1 and TRBJ2-3, with 14 bases aligning to TRBD2. J lost 6 bases, V lost 4 bases, and 7 bases had no gene match. This CDR3 region has 16 residues. Germline values: CDR1 SGHRS, CDR2 YFSETQ. This chain's CDR3 is CASSLGLAGDFDTQYF. For the CDR3, the DNA is TGCGCCAGCAGCCTGGGACTAGCGGGAGATTTTGATACGCAGTATTTT.

The rearrangement joins TRBV5-1 to TRBJ1-3; 7 bases are a match to TRBD1. Germline trimming cut 4 bases from V and 3 bases from J; bases unmatched to any gene: 7. CDR1 and CDR2 (germline): SGHRS, YFSETQ. The CDR3 spans 15 residues. The CDR3 DNA follows: TGCGCCAGCAGCCAACGACAGGGAGGTGGAAACACCATATATTTT. Its translation: CASSQRQGGGNTIYF.